One T cell receptor (beta chain) is described in this entry. The antigen is not known. TCRdb processed the reads anew with MiXCR; each CDR3 protein has one entry. The sample yields fewer than 70,000 distinct CDR3 sequences, about 26% seen once. The sample belongs to a study of T cell repertoires in cytomegalovirus infection. Looking at the study overall: CMV epitopes used comprised recently identified HLA-C-restricted ones and well-studied HLA-B-restricted ones. Public TCR beta signatures indicated both CMV infection and matching HLA type. Study-level results: Summed frequency of shared TCR beta families picked out CMV carriers who also had the relevant HLA.

Trimming took 0 bases from V and 1 from J, leaving 11 bases between them. CDR1 is SGHRS, CDR2 YFSETQ, per germline. This CDR3 has 15 amino acids. This sequence originates from a human donor in good health (CMV status not recorded). Some clones in this sample may be carry-over from other donors' samples. The material sequenced was CD8+ T cells from cultured PBMCs, taken from culture after CMV antigen stimulation. This chain links TRBV5-1 with TRBJ2-7; D is undetermined. The DNA of the CDR3 is TGCGCCAGCAGCTTGGAGGCCGCCTCATCCTACGAGCAGTACTTC. This encodes CASSLEAASSYEQYF.